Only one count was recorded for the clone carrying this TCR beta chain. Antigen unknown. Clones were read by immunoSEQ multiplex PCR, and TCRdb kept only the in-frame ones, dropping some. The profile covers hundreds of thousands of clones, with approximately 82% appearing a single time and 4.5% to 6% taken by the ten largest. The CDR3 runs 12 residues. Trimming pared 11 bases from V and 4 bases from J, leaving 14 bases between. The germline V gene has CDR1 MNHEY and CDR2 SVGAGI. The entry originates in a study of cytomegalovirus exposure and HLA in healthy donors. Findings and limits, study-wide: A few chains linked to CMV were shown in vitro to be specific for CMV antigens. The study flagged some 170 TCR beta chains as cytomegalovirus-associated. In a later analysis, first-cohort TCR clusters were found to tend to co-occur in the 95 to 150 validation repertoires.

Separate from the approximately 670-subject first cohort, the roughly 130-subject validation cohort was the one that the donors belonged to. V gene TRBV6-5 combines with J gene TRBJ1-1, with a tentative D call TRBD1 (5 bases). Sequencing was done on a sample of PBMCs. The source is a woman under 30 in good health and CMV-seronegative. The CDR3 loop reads CAVGHGGTEAFF. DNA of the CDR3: TGTGCCGTTGGACACGGTGGCACTGAAGCTTTCTTT.